Presented here are 31 T cell receptor beta chains from one specimen sequenced in a study of tumor-infiltrating lymphocytes in primary liver carcinoma (dated by TCRdb to 2016 to 2017). The sample was run on an Illumina HiSeq 2500. Starting from approximately 460 ng total RNA, TCRbeta-specific cDNA was produced by reverse transcription with a constant-region primer and ProtoScript II reverse transcriptase. Three nested multiplex PCR rounds, following a slightly modified ARM-PCR procedure, were used to build the TCRbeta libraries. Each of the first two PCR rounds ran for nine to eleven cycles and used multiplex TRBV1-TRBV30 forward primers together with a Cbeta reverse primer. The public reads were reanalyzed by TCRdb: fastp trimming at Q25, MiXCR alignment, in-frame beta chains only. Each record represents a unique CDR3 protein, reported with the most common genes and DNA among its rows. Counted in this sample were 180,000 or so distinct CDR3 sequences; 60% of them appeared once. Of the sample, approximately 70% falls within the top ten clones.

RNA from unsorted whole blood was extracted with TRIzol reagent, and germline DNA was obtained with the DNeasy Blood & Tissue kit. Material: peripheral blood. The origin of the receptors is a man aged 35 to 55 with primary liver carcinoma and hepatitis B virus infection.

On this clonotype itself: At one end, the junction sequence differs from germline, possibly due to a read error. This chain links TRBV5-1 with TRBJ2-1; D is perhaps TRBD2 (5 bases). The CDR3 runs 14 residues. Germline CDR1 SGHRS, CDR2 YFSETQ. The CDR3 nucleotides are TGCGCCAACAGCTTGTCGGGGATTCCCGATAGGCAGTTCTTC. Its translation: CANSLSGIPDRQFF.

Turning to this clonotype: A much larger clone differs from this one at a single base, so this may be a read error. The chain has TRBV4-2 and TRBJ1-1; no clear D. Germline V gene sequence: CDR1 LGHNA, CDR2 YNFKEQ. CDR3 length equals 13 residues. Trimming removed 6 bases from V and 4 bases from J, with 12 bases in between. The CDR3 loop reads CASRGYTSTEAFF. CDR3 coding DNA: TGTGCCAGCAGAGGATATACAAGCACTGAAGCTTTCTTT.

This clonotype was counted only a few times. The rearrangement uses TRBV6-6 and TRBJ1-2; tentative D call: TRBD1 (6 bases). The CDR3 totals 15 residues. V lost 2 bases and J lost 6, with 16 bases in between. CDR1 and CDR2 (germline): MNHNY, SVGAGI (reference sequence). CDR3 loop: CASSYGQGPRDGYTF. The CDR3 DNA sequence: TGTGCCAGCAGTTACGGGCAGGGGCCACGAGATGGCTACACCTTC.

The V and J genes are TRBV28 and TRBJ2-7; 9 positions match TRBD1. The CDR3 extends over 15 amino acids. Germline V gene sequence: CDR1 MDHEN, CDR2 SYDVKM. The ends lost 7 bases at V and 4 bases at J; junction bases unmatched: 11. The CDR3 nucleotides read TGTGCCAGCACCTCGGGACAGGGTCTTGGATACGAGCAGTACTTC. Translation: CASTSGQGLGYEQYF.

The chain links TRBV29-1 to TRBJ2-3, with 9 nucleotides matching TRBD1. CDR1 is SQVTM and CDR2 is ANQGSEA in the germline V gene. The CDR3 contains 15 residues. Trimming at V came to 0 bases and at J to 1 base, leaving 2 bases not matched to a gene. CDR3 sequence (DNA): TGCAGCGTTGAAGAGAGGGACAGGGGCACAGATACGCAGTATTTT. Translated: CSVEERDRGTDTQYF.

With regard to this clonotype: This could be a read error, since a much larger clone is one nucleotide away. The V and J genes are TRBV4-1 and TRBJ1-3; the D gene is possibly TRBD1 (6 bases). Germline V gene lookup returns CDR1 MGHRA and CDR2 YSYEKL. The CDR3 extends over 19 amino acids. CDR3 nucleotides: TGCGCCAGCAGCCAAGATCTCTGGGAAGGGGGGAGGTCTGTAAACACCATATATTTT. Amino acids: CASSQDLWEGGRSVNTIYF.

To note about this clonotype: One end of the junction fails to match germline, which may point to a read error. The chain is built from TRBV5-4 and TRBJ2-3, with D possibly being TRBD2 (6 bases). Germline V CDR1 and CDR2: SGHNT, YYREEE (reference sequence). There are 15 residues in the CDR3. The CDR3: CASILVADFTDTQYF. As DNA, the CDR3 is TGTGCCAGCATCTTGGTAGCGGACTTCACAGATACGCAGTATTTT.

Concerning this clonotype itself: As the CDR3 is not closed by the conserved phenylalanine or tryptophan, this likely results from a read error. The chain uses TRBV10-3 and TRBJ1-1, with 11 nucleotides matching TRBD1. This CDR3 spans 16 amino acids. Germline CDR1 ENHRY, CDR2 SYGVKD. V gave up 3 bases and J gave up 2 bases; unmatched junction bases: 5. The CDR3 protein is CAISDSGTGGNTEAFS. CDR3 DNA sequence: TGTGCCATCAGTGATTCAGGGACAGGGGGTAACACTGAAGCTTTCTCT.

This clonotype was picked up a small number of times. The CDR3 DNA reads TGCAGCGTTGTCGGGGTAGACCAAGAGACCCAGTACTTC. It codes for CSVVGVDQETQYF. The chain is built from TRBV29-1 and TRBJ2-5; D perhaps matches TRBD2 (5 bases). V lost 4 bases to trimming and J lost 0 bases, with 9 bases between them. The germline gives CDR1 SQVTM, CDR2 ANQGSEA. The CDR3 has 13 amino acids. The full variable domain, in which reference TRBV29-1 and TRBJ2-5 provide the parts outside the CDR3, is SAVISQKPSRDICQRGTSLTIQCQVDSQVTMMFWYRQQPGQSLTLIATANQGSEATYESGFVIDKFPISRPNLTFSTLTVSNMSPEDSSIYLCSVVGVDQETQYFGPGTRLLVL.

As for this clonotype: Germline and junction disagree at one end, which may indicate a read error. J is TRBJ2-5 and V is TRBV10-3; D may correspond to TRBD1 or TRBD2 (5 bases each). In germline, CDR1 is ENHRY, CDR2 SYGVKD. This CDR3 spans 16 amino acids. DNA of the CDR3: TGTGCCATCAGTGAGATGGGGGATAGAGGGGAAGAGATCCAGTACTTC. Its translation: CAISEMGDRGEEIQYF.

The CDR3 protein is CASSLGGALDGYTF. The DNA of the CDR3 is TGTGCCAGCAGCTTAGGAGGGGCCCTCGATGGCTACACCTTC. The rearrangement links TRBV11-2 to TRBJ1-2; a possible D gene is TRBD1 (5 bases). The CDR3 length is 14 residues. Germline assignment: CDR1 SGHAT and CDR2 FQNNGV. Between the trimmed V and J ends, which lost 1 base and 6 bases, there was a span of 12 bases. Filled out from reference TRBV11-2 and TRBJ1-2, the complete variable domain reads EAGVAQSPRYKIIEKRQSVAFWCNPISGHATLYWYQQILGQGPKLLIQFQNNGVVDDSQLPKDRFSAERLKGVDSTLKIQPAKLEDSAVYLCASSLGGALDGYTFGSGTRLTVV.

In this sample, this clonotype turned up a few times. The chain is built from TRBV12-3 or TRBV12-4 and TRBJ2-3, with D perhaps TRBD1 or TRBD2 (5 bases each). The V gene lost 4 bases and the J gene lost 4 bases, with 15 bases spanning the gap. The CDR3 has 15 amino acids. The CDR3 reads CASSYGTAAADTQYF. The CDR3 DNA is TGTGCCAGCAGTTACGGGACCGCGGCGGCAGATACGCAGTATTTT.

The genes are TRBV11-1 and TRBJ2-7; no definite D call. V was pared by 1 base and J by 2 bases, with 12 bases between. Germline V gene sequence: CDR1 SGHAT, CDR2 FQDESV (reference sequence). CDR3 length: 15 residues. CDR3 sequence reads: CASSLVATVTYEQYF. In DNA form, the CDR3 reads TGTGCCAGCAGCTTAGTGGCGACCGTGACCTACGAGCAGTACTTC.

This clonotype appeared a few times. V and J are TRBV14 and TRBJ2-3, with no clear D. V was clipped by 0 bases and J by 5 bases, with 6 bases between them. Germline CDR1 reads SGHDN; CDR2 reads FVKESK. The CDR3 sequence is 13 residues long. Written as DNA, the CDR3 is TGTGCCAGCAGCCAAGATGATAGAGATACGCAGTATTTT. Translating it yields CASSQDDRDTQYF.

The genes are TRBV6-5 and TRBJ1-4; TRBD1 might be the D (6 bases). V lost 0 bases, J lost 4 bases, and 12 bases lay in between. This CDR3 has 16 residues. Germline CDR1 is MNHEY and CDR2 is SVGAGI. The CDR3 nucleotides read TGTGCCAGCAGTTACTCAGGGGACACGTTTAATGAAAAACTGTTTTTT. Its translation: CASSYSGDTFNEKLFF.

This chain connects TRBV4-1 to TRBJ2-7, with 8 bases fitting TRBD2. Germline V gene lookup returns CDR1 MGHRA and CDR2 YSYEKL. This CDR3 region has 18 residues. V gave up 0 bases and J gave up 2 bases; unmatched junction bases: 12. CDR3 in DNA: TGCGCCAGCAGCCAAGAATTGGCCTGGGCGGGAGGTGCCTACGAGCAGTACTTC. It yields the protein CASSQELAWAGGAYEQYF.

Concerning this clonotype: An end of the junction differs from the germline gene, which may be a read error. The rearrangement joins TRBV30 to TRBJ1-6; D is unclear. The CDR3 length is 12 residues. In germline, CDR1 is GTSNPN, CDR2 SVGIG (reference sequence). The CDR3 DNA follows: TGTGGCTGGAGTCCGAGGTTTACCCCCCTCCACTTT. Translation gives CGWSPRFTPLHF.

Worth noting for this clonotype: One end of the junction does not line up with germline, which may come from a read error. The chain employs TRBV11-2 and TRBJ2-1; 13 bases are a match to TRBD2. The CDR3 sequence is 17 residues long. Germline V gene data show CDR1 as SGHAT and CDR2 as FQNNGV. The DNA for the CDR3 is TGTACCAGCAGCAAAGGTACTAGCGGGAGGGGTTACAATGAGCAGTTCTTC. It specifies CTSSKGTSGRGYNEQFF.

This clonotype was seen more than once but under ten times. This CDR3 is CASRTANFYGYTF. CDR3 in DNA: TGTGCCAGCAGGACAGCCAACTTTTATGGCTACACCTTC. V and J are TRBV6-1 and TRBJ1-2; tentatively, D is TRBD1 (5 bases). The germline V and J ends were trimmed by 6 bases and 5 bases, with 13 bases remaining between them. The CDR3 covers 13 residues. Germline CDR1 reads MNHNS; CDR2 reads SASEGT.

Of note for this clonotype: Its ends do not fully match the called genes, so a read error is possible. The chain combines TRBV4-1 with TRBJ1-1; no reliable D call. The germline gives CDR1 MGHRA, CDR2 YSYEKL. There are 15 residues in the CDR3. CDR3 bases: TGCGACAGCAGCCAACCAGAAGACACGAACACTGAAGCTTTCTTT. Protein product: CDSSQPEDTNTEAFF.

Points on this clonotype: The junction and the germline gene differ at one end; a read error may be behind it. The chain links TRBV6-1 to TRBJ2-1; unclear D gene. Germline lookup yields CDR1 MNHNS and CDR2 SASEGT. There are 18 residues in the CDR3. CDR3 coding DNA: TGTGCCAGCAGTGAAGAGGGTTACCCCCCTGGGCCCTACAATGGGCAGTTCTTC. Amino acids: CASSEEGYPPGPYNGQFF.

Note on this clonotype: Mismatch with germline at one junction end may stem from a read error. The chain has TRBV11-2 and TRBJ2-5; no clear D gene. The CDR3 loop spans 14 amino acids. CDR1 and CDR2 (germline): SGHAT, FQNNGV. The CDR3, as DNA: TGTGTCAGCTACCAAGGTGGGCAACAAGAGACCCAGTACTTC. Amino acid sequence: CVSYQGGQQETQYF. Looking up the rest from reference TRBV11-2 and TRBJ2-5 gives the full variable domain: EAGVAQSPRYKIIEKRQSVAFWCNPISGHATLYWYQQILGQGPKLLIQFQNNGVVDDSQLPKDRFSAERLKGVDSTLKIQPAKLEDSAVYLCVSYQGGQQETQYFGPGTRLLVL.

The chain employs TRBV6-6 and TRBJ2-7; D remains ambiguous. The germline V gene encodes CDR1 MNHNY and CDR2 SVGAGI (reference sequence). The CDR3 runs 12 residues. Trimming took off 5 bases at V and 4 bases at J, with 9 bases between the two ends. Written as DNA, the CDR3 is TGTGCCAGCAGTGAGTCCGGTTACGAGCAGTACTTC. It translates to CASSESGYEQYF.

The chain links TRBV28 to TRBJ1-4, with 9 bases aligning to TRBD1. Germline assignment: CDR1 MDHEN and CDR2 SYDVKM. V shed 7 bases, J shed 6 bases, and the junction held 6 bases outside the gene matches. The CDR3 extends over 14 amino acids. CDR3: CASTPWDRDEKLFF. The CDR3 DNA reads TGTGCCAGCACCCCATGGGACAGGGATGAAAAACTGTTTTTT.

This chain links TRBV4-2 with TRBJ2-3, with TRBD2 as a possible D gene (6 bases). Germline values: CDR1 LGHNA, CDR2 YNFKEQ. The CDR3 totals 15 residues. With 4 bases removed from V and 5 bases from J, the gap between germline ends came to 16 bases. The CDR3, as DNA: TGTGCCAGCAGCCTCCTAGCGAGAGAGGAAGATACGCAGTATTTT. It encodes CASSLLAREEDTQYF.

The V gene is TRBV12-3 or TRBV12-4, the J gene TRBJ1-1, with D possibly matching TRBD1 (6 bases). The CDR3 consists of 13 residues. Trimming pared 5 bases from V and 1 base from J, leaving 8 bases between. CDR3 in DNA: TGTGCCAGCAGTGAGGGACAGAACACTGAAGCTTTCTTT. It yields the protein CASSEGQNTEAFF.

The V and J genes are TRBV5-4 and TRBJ2-1; 9 bases agree with TRBD2. CDR1 and CDR2 (germline): SGHNT, YYREEE (reference sequence). Germline trimming cut 4 bases from V and 3 bases from J; bases unmatched to any gene: 17. The CDR3 consists of 19 residues. CDR3 nucleotide sequence: TGTGCCAGCAGCAAGGACACGGCCTGCGGGAGGGCCTACTACAATGAGCAGTTCTTC. The encoded protein is CASSKDTACGRAYYNEQFF.

Points on this clonotype: A much more abundant neighbour one base away suggests this may be a read error. The chain has TRBV29-1 and TRBJ2-1; tentative D call: TRBD2 (5 bases). Germline V gives CDR1 SQVTM, CDR2 ANQGSEA. This CDR3 contains 15 residues. The V gene lost 2 bases and the J gene lost 6 bases, with 17 bases spanning the gap. CDR3 protein: CSVESAGPRFNEQFF. The CDR3, as DNA: TGCAGCGTTGAATCGGCGGGCCCCAGATTCAATGAGCAGTTCTTC.

The chain is built from TRBV11-2 and TRBJ2-2; TRBD2 might be the D (6 bases). V was cut by 5 bases and J by 0 bases, with 19 bases left in between. The germline gives CDR1 SGHAT, CDR2 FQNNGV. The CDR3 is 18 residues long. CDR3 sequence reads: CASSPRTGGTANTGELFF. CDR3 nucleotides: TGTGCCAGCAGCCCCAGGACTGGCGGGACCGCGAACACCGGGGAGCTGTTTTTT.

Ten or more counts support this clonotype. J is TRBJ2-7 and V is TRBV11-2, with D uncertain. The V and J ends lost 0 bases and 2 bases respectively, with 11 bases between them. CDR3 size: 15 residues. The V gene's germline CDR1 is SGHAT and CDR2 FQNNGV. CDR3 loop: CASSLDETETYEQYF. The CDR3 DNA follows: TGTGCCAGCAGCTTAGATGAGACCGAAACCTACGAGCAGTACTTC.

The chain has TRBV10-1 and TRBJ2-7; perhaps TRBD2 as D (6 bases). CDR1 is WNHNN and CDR2 is SYGVQD in the germline V gene (reference sequence). Trimming removed 2 bases at V and 5 bases at J, with 10 bases between. There are 13 residues in the CDR3. The DNA for the CDR3 is TGCGCCAGCAGTGAGCCGGAGGGTAACGAGCAGTACTTC. Translating it yields CASSEPEGNEQYF.